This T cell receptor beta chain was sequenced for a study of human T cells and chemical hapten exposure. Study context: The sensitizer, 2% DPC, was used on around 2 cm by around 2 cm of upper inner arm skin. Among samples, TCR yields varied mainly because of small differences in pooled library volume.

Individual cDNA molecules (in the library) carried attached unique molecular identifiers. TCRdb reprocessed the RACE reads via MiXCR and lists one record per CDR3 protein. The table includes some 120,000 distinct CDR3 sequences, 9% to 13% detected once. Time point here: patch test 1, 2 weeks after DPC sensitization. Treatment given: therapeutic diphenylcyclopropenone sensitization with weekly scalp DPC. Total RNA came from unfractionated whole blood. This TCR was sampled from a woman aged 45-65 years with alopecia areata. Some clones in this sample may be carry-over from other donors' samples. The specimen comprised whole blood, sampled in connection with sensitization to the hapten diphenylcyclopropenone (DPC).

Written as DNA, the CDR3 is TGTGCCACCAGTGATGGCTCGGGACAGCCGATAGCAGATACGCAGTATTTT. Amino acid sequence: CATSDGSGQPIADTQYF. The chain joins TRBV24-1 to TRBJ2-3; TRBD1 agrees at 7 bases. Germline V gene sequence: CDR1 KGHDR, CDR2 SFDVKD. The CDR3 is 17 amino acids. The J segment lost 4 bases and the V segment lost 3 bases, leaving 12 bases of the junction unmatched.